The rows below give T cell receptor beta chains drawn from one sample of a study of metastatic and nonmetastatic thyroid tumors. With MiXCR, TCRdb reprocessed the PCR reads. This sample carries some 35,000 clones, around 27% of them seen once, and the ten largest clones take about a tenth. Source material: blood. The receptors stem from a male donor with papillary thyroid cancer or a benign thyroid nodule (not recorded which). Some clones in this sample may be carry-over from other donors' samples. Both conserved end residues are part of each CDR3. D genes are given only for firm matches. Only part of the rows carry a size: once, few, many, or a class if the clone is expanded.

abundance: many
j_gene: TRBJ1-5
d_gene: TRBD1
v_gene: TRBV20-1
CDR3aa: CSAEEGQKNQPQHF
CDR3nt: TGCAGTGCCGAGGAGGGACAGAAAAATCAGCCCCAGCATTTT

abundance: .
j_gene: TRBJ1-2
d_gene: .
v_gene: TRBV5-1
CDR3aa: CASSFVAGSNHGYTF
CDR3nt: TGCGCCAGCAGCTTTGTTGCAGGGTCCAACCATGGCTACACCTTC

abundance: .
j_gene: TRBJ2-7
d_gene: TRBD1
v_gene: TRBV20-1
CDR3aa: CSARVPDRGGYEQYF
CDR3nt: TGCAGTGCTAGAGTCCCTGACAGGGGTGGGTACGAGCAGTACTTC

abundance: .
j_gene: TRBJ1-1
d_gene: .
v_gene: TRBV20-1
CDR3aa: CSVKGPNARLNTEAFF
CDR3nt: TGCAGTGTTAAGGGTCCGAACGCACGATTGAACACTGAAGCTTTCTTT

abundance: .
j_gene: TRBJ2-3
d_gene: .
v_gene: TRBV20-1
CDR3aa: CSASGRSDTQYF
CDR3nt: TGCAGTGCTAGCGGGAGATCGGATACGCAGTATTTT

abundance: many
j_gene: TRBJ2-3
d_gene: .
v_gene: TRBV30
CDR3aa: CAWSVLGASGDTQYF
CDR3nt: TGTGCCTGGAGTGTACTTGGGGCCAGCGGAGATACGCAGTATTTT

abundance: many
j_gene: TRBJ2-6
d_gene: TRBD1
v_gene: TRBV4-2
CDR3aa: CASSRRERDRVQSGANVLTF
CDR3nt: TGTGCCAGCAGCCGGCGGGAAAGGGACAGGGTACAATCTGGGGCCAACGTCCTGACTTTC

abundance: medium-sized
j_gene: TRBJ2-7
d_gene: .
v_gene: TRBV19
CDR3aa: CASSPGAYEQYF
CDR3nt: TGTGCCAGTAGTCCGGGGGCCTACGAGCAGTACTTC

abundance: .
j_gene: TRBJ1-3
d_gene: TRBD1
v_gene: TRBV9
CDR3aa: CASSEGDSRFSGNTIYF
CDR3nt: TGTGCCAGCAGCGAGGGGGACAGCAGATTCTCTGGAAACACCATATATTTT

abundance: few
j_gene: TRBJ2-7
d_gene: TRBD1
v_gene: TRBV27
CDR3aa: CASSPGQGYYEQYF
CDR3nt: TGTGCCAGCAGTCCAGGACAGGGGTACTACGAGCAGTACTTC

abundance: .
j_gene: TRBJ1-2
d_gene: .
v_gene: TRBV11-2
CDR3aa: CASSVDGTPLGYTF
CDR3nt: TGTGCCAGCAGCGTGGACGGGACACCCCTTGGCTACACCTTC

abundance: .
j_gene: TRBJ2-7
d_gene: TRBD2
v_gene: TRBV10-1
CDR3aa: CASSGLAGVSSYEQYF
CDR3nt: TGCGCCAGCAGTGGGTTAGCGGGAGTATCCTCCTACGAGCAATACTTC

abundance: few
j_gene: TRBJ2-1
d_gene: .
v_gene: TRBV10-1
CDR3aa: CASSESVAGVGNEQFF
CDR3nt: TGCGCCAGCAGTGAGTCGGTGGCAGGGGTTGGGAATGAGCAGTTCTTC

abundance: .
j_gene: TRBJ2-1
d_gene: .
v_gene: TRBV15
CDR3aa: CATSSGIYNEQFF
CDR3nt: TGTGCCACCAGCAGTGGAATTTACAATGAGCAGTTCTTC

abundance: .
j_gene: TRBJ1-1
d_gene: .
v_gene: TRBV20-1
CDR3aa: CSASREISTEAFF
CDR3nt: TGCAGTGCTAGCCGCGAAATATCCACTGAAGCTTTCTTT

abundance: many
j_gene: TRBJ1-2
d_gene: .
v_gene: TRBV5-4
CDR3aa: CASSHGGGPDFYGYTF
CDR3nt: TGTGCCAGCAGCCATGGGGGCGGACCCGACTTCTATGGCTACACCTTC

abundance: many
j_gene: TRBJ2-5
d_gene: TRBD2
v_gene: TRBV5-4
CDR3aa: CASSWDRGSGRADQGETQYF
CDR3nt: TGTGCCAGCAGCTGGGACCGTGGTAGCGGGAGGGCCGACCAGGGAGAGACCCAGTACTTC

abundance: .
j_gene: TRBJ1-6
d_gene: .
v_gene: TRBV7-9
CDR3aa: CASSSNVLGGQPLHF
CDR3nt: TGTGCCAGCAGCTCGAACGTACTAGGAGGCCAACCCCTCCACTTT

abundance: many
j_gene: TRBJ2-1
d_gene: TRBD2
v_gene: TRBV6-2/TRBV6-3
CDR3aa: CASSLMGTSGNEQFF
CDR3nt: TGTGCCAGCAGTTTGATGGGGACTAGCGGCAATGAGCAGTTCTTC

abundance: once
j_gene: TRBJ1-1
d_gene: .
v_gene: TRBV5-1
CDR3aa: CASTGRGRTEAFF
CDR3nt: TGCGCCAGCACGGGCAGGGGAAGAACTGAAGCTTTCTTT

abundance: .
j_gene: TRBJ2-7
d_gene: .
v_gene: TRBV7-9
CDR3aa: CASSLAGIYEQYF
CDR3nt: TGTGCCAGCAGCTTAGCGGGAATCTACGAGCAGTACTTT

abundance: few
j_gene: TRBJ2-3
d_gene: .
v_gene: TRBV20-1
CDR3aa: CSASWPDLFTDTQYF
CDR3nt: TGCAGTGCTAGTTGGCCGGATCTTTTCACAGATACGCAGTATTTT

abundance: .
j_gene: TRBJ2-5
d_gene: .
v_gene: TRBV7-9
CDR3aa: CASSLTILGETQYF
CDR3nt: TGTGCCAGCAGCTTAACCATTCTCGGGGAGACCCAGTACTTC

abundance: few
j_gene: TRBJ2-7
d_gene: .
v_gene: TRBV6-2/TRBV6-3
CDR3aa: CASSYLDEQYF
CDR3nt: TGTGCCAGCAGTTACCTGGACGAGCAGTACTTC

abundance: many
j_gene: TRBJ2-3
d_gene: .
v_gene: TRBV28
CDR3aa: CASTTLGGTDTQYF
CDR3nt: TGTGCCAGCACTACCTTGGGGGGCACAGATACGCAGTATTTT

abundance: .
j_gene: TRBJ2-7
d_gene: .
v_gene: TRBV4-1
CDR3aa: CASIQDSEQYF
CDR3nt: TGCGCCAGCATCCAAGATTCCGAGCAGTACTTC